The count of the clone carrying this T cell receptor (beta chain) is one. The time point was: new active TB diagnosis, blood taken before or within 7 days of starting treatment. TCRdb's table, derived via immunoSEQ multiplex PCR, lists solely in-frame clones and lacks some. The data contain some 49,000 clones, about 95% of them singletons. This sample stems from a study of T cells in tuberculosis. The CDR3 has 15 amino acids. The V and J ends lost 0 bases and 4 bases respectively, with 11 bases between them. CDR1 is MNHNY, CDR2 SVGAGI, per germline (reference sequence). The sample in question was PBMCs, obtained at tuberculosis diagnosis. The TCR originated in an adult with tuberculosis. The chain has TRBV6-6 and TRBJ2-3, with D possibly TRBD2 on 6 matching bases. The CDR3 DNA reads as TGTGCCAGCAGTTACTCCCAAGGAGGGGCAGATACGCAGTATTTT. Translated: CASSYSQGGADTQYF.